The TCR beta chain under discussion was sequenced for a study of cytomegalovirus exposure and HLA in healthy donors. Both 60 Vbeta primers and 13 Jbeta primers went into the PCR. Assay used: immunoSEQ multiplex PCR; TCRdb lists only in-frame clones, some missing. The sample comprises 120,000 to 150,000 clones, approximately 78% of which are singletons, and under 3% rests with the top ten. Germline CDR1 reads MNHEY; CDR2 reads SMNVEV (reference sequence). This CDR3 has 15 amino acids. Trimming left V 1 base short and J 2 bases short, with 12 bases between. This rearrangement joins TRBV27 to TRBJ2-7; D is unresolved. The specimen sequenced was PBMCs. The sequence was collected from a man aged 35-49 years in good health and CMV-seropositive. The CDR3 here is CASSLWAISPYEQYF. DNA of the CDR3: TGTGCCAGCAGTTTATGGGCGATTTCACCCTACGAGCAGTACTTC.